Each of the 5 T cell receptor beta chains below was sequenced from the same sample in a study of regulatory T cells in long-lasting Graves disease. Time point given: newly diagnosed GD, antithyroid drugs for less than 3 months. PBMCs were the source of the RNA used for TCR sequencing. Arm-PCR of CDR3 regions and iRepertoire HTBI primers were the basis on which TCR beta libraries were built. TCRdb re-analysed the multiplex PCR reads in MiXCR, keeping a single row per CDR3 protein. The table has fewer than 400,000 distinct CDR3 sequences, 15% to 20% seen once. This sample comprised peripheral blood mononuclear cells (PBMCs), obtained at new diagnosis, from a patient treated with antithyroid drugs. Source of these receptors: a female donor with Graves disease.

This clonotype has just a few counts. The V call is TRBV6-1, the J call TRBJ2-7; 8 positions agree with TRBD2. The CDR3 is 14 residues long. Germline V lookup: CDR1 MNHNS, CDR2 SASEGT. Trimming took 5 bases from V and 4 from J; bases not matched to a gene: 7. The CDR3 DNA follows: TGTGCCAGCAGTCTCGGGGGGGCTATTTACGAGCAGTACTTC. Amino acid sequence: CASSLGGAIYEQYF.

This clonotype was picked up many times. This chain connects TRBV27 to TRBJ2-3; tentative D call: TRBD1 (5 bases). Trimming cost V 8 bases and J 6 bases, with 24 bases left between them. There are 16 residues in the CDR3. Germline V gene data show CDR1 as MNHEY and CDR2 as SMNVEV (reference sequence). CDR3 in DNA: TGTGCCAGCCAAAACTCAAGTCTCGACAGAGCGGATACGCAGTATTTT. It encodes CASQNSSLDRADTQYF.

This clonotype was observed many times. This sequence joins TRBV2 and TRBJ1-1, with unresolved D. The CDR3 has 13 amino acids. From germline, CDR1 is SNHLY and CDR2 FYNNEI. Trimming cost V 6 bases and J 5 bases, with 13 bases left between them. CDR3: CASRTDLGTEAFF. The CDR3 DNA follows: TGTGCCAGCAGGACCGACCTTGGGACTGAAGCTTTCTTT.

This clonotype was observed at least ten times. The CDR3 loop is CATSDFATGGSSDTQYF. For the CDR3, the DNA is TGTGCCACCAGTGATTTCGCGACAGGGGGCTCGTCAGATACGCAGTATTTT. The chain links TRBV24-1 to TRBJ2-3; 10 positions agree with TRBD1. The CDR3 totals 17 residues. Trimming took 1 base from V and 4 from J; bases not matched to a gene: 7. In germline, CDR1 is KGHDR, CDR2 SFDVKD.

This clonotype was recorded many times. This chain links TRBV12-3 or TRBV12-4 with TRBJ1-2, with unresolved D. The length of the CDR3 is 13 residues. V lost 5 bases and J lost 7, with 14 bases in between. The CDR3 protein is CASSPGGLAGYTF. The CDR3 DNA reads TGTGCCAGCAGTCCGGGAGGGCTTGCTGGCTACACCTTC.